This T cell receptor beta chain stems from a study of CD8 T cells in Susac syndrome. cDNA came from about 0.5 to 1 ug RNA primed by random hexamers. MiXCR was run by TCRdb on the immunoSEQ multiplex PCR reads, yielding one entry per CDR3 protein. The repertoire holds hundreds of thousands of distinct CDR3 sequences, 89% seen once, with 0.18% in the top ten. CDR1 and CDR2 (germline): KGHDR, SFDVKD. Trimming stripped 7 bases from V and 3 bases from J, with 9 bases between. The CDR3 sequence is 12 residues long. The receptor was derived from a human donor with multiple sclerosis. Material for sequencing was CD8+ T cells from PBMCs. The chain employs TRBV24-1 and TRBJ2-7; D unresolved. The DNA for the CDR3 is TGTGCCACCAGCCCAGATCACTACGAGCAGTACTTC. Its protein product is CATSPDHYEQYF.